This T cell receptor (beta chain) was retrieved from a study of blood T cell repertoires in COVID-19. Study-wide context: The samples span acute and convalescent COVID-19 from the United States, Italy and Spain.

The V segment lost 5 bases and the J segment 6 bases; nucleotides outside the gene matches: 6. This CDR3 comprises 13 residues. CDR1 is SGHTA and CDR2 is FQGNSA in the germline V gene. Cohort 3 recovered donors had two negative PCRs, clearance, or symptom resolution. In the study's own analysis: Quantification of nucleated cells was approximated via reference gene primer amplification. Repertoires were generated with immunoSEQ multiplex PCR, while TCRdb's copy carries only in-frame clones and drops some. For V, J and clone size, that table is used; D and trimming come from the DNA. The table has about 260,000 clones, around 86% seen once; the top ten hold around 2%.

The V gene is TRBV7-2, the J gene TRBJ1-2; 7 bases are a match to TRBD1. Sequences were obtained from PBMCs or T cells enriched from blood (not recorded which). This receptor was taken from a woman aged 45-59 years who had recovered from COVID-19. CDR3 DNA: TGTGCCAGCAGCCCCGACAGGGCGGATGGCTACACCTTC. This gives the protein CASSPDRADGYTF.